This TCR beta chain was sequenced for a study of shared clonotypes between healthy human individuals. A CD45RA-negative memory subset and a CD45RA+ naive subset were separated from the CD4+ cells. This CDR3 is 15 amino acids long. V shed 2 bases and J shed 7 bases, with 17 bases lying between them. Germline assignment: CDR1 SGHVS and CDR2 FQNEAQ. Repertoires were generated with immunoSEQ multiplex PCR, while TCRdb's copy carries only in-frame clones and drops some. The sample records more than 1,200,000 clones, less than 99% being singletons. The material sequenced was naive CD4+ T cells sorted from blood. Subset reported: CD45RA+ positively selected. The rearrangement links TRBV7-8 to TRBJ1-2; D is perhaps TRBD1 (5 bases). This TCR came from a man under 40 in good health. This CDR3 is CASSLNVRERVGYTF. CDR3 bases: TGTGCCAGCAGCTTAAACGTCAGGGAGAGAGTTGGCTACACCTTC.